One sample yielded the 14 T cell receptor beta chains listed below, sequenced in a study of T cell repertoires in cytomegalovirus infection. MiXCR was run by TCRdb on the reads, yielding one entry per CDR3 protein. The profile shows more than 140,000 distinct CDR3 sequences, approximately 5.9% of them singletons. The sample comprised PBMCs. These receptors all stem from a human donor in good health (CMV status not recorded). Some clones in this sample may be carry-over from other donors' samples.

V and J are TRBV9 and TRBJ2-1; a possible D gene is TRBD1 (6 bases). V lost 4 bases and J 4 bases, leaving 12 bases between the germline ends. The CDR3 covers 14 residues. CDR1 SGDLS and CDR2 YYNGEE come from the germline V gene. The CDR3 is CASSPRTAYNEQFF. The DNA for the CDR3 is TGTGCCAGCAGCCCACGGACAGCTTACAATGAGCAGTTCTTC.

This chain links TRBV6-4 with TRBJ1-2, with D possibly TRBD1 on 5 matching bases. V lost 8 bases and J 2 bases, leaving 12 bases between the germline ends. The CDR3 sequence is 13 residues long. Germline CDR1 and CDR2: MRHNA and SNTAGT. CDR3 sequence (DNA): TGTGCCAGCCTATTGGGGCCCAACTATGGCTACACCTTC. Its translation: CASLLGPNYGYTF.

This clonotype was counted only a few times. The chain combines TRBV20-1 with TRBJ1-2; D is possibly TRBD1 (6 bases). The CDR3 totals 15 residues. Per the germline V gene, CDR1 is DFQATT and CDR2 is SNEGSKA (reference sequence). V was cut by 3 bases and J by 14 bases, with 28 bases left in between. The DNA for the CDR3 is TGCAGTGCTAGTTCTTTACAGGGAGGGGCAGGAGGTGGAACCTTC. As protein: CSASSLQGGAGGGTF.

This clonotype was observed many times. The genes are TRBV7-2 and TRBJ1-2; 7 bases are shared with TRBD1. This CDR3 has 14 residues. The germline V gene encodes CDR1 SGHTA and CDR2 FQGNSA. Losses at the gene ends were 5 bases for V and 10 bases for J; bases not matched to a gene: 13. CDR3 bases: TGTGCCAGCAGCACCGCTACAGGGGTCACTCACTACACCTTC. It specifies CASSTATGVTHYTF.

The rearrangement joins TRBV14 to TRBJ2-2; D gene ambiguous. Germline V gives CDR1 SGHDN, CDR2 FVKESK. The CDR3 is 14 residues long. The germline V and J ends were trimmed by 1 base and 0 bases, with 3 bases remaining between them. This chain's CDR3 is CASSQGTNTGELFF. Written as DNA, the CDR3 is TGTGCCAGCAGCCAAGGCACGAACACCGGGGAGCTGTTTTTT.

This clonotype turned up a few times. V is TRBV6-1 and J is TRBJ2-2; D is undetermined. The V end lost 1 base, the J end lost 6 bases, and 9 bases lay between the germline ends. The CDR3 covers 14 residues. Germline V gives CDR1 MNHNS, CDR2 SASEGT. DNA for the CDR3: TGTGCCAGCAGTGAAGATGGCCCGCCCGGGGAGCTGTTTTTT. It yields the protein CASSEDGPPGELFF.

This clonotype was detected ten times or more. The chain links TRBV7-9 to TRBJ2-7; D perhaps matches TRBD1 (5 bases). This CDR3 has 15 residues. CDR1 is SEHNR and CDR2 is FQNEAQ in the germline V gene (reference sequence). Trimming stripped 3 bases from V and 5 bases from J, with 17 bases between. The CDR3, as DNA: TGTGCCAGCAGCTTCGGACAATCGCGGACCCACGAGCAGTACTTC. This gives the protein CASSFGQSRTHEQYF.

In this sample, this clonotype turned up many times. The chain employs TRBV11-3 and TRBJ2-1; D call uncertain. Per the germline V gene, CDR1 is SGHNT and CDR2 is YENEEA. The CDR3 contains 12 residues. The germline V and J ends were trimmed by 3 bases and 12 bases, with 12 bases remaining between them. The CDR3 sequence is CASSFSSERQFF. Written as DNA, the CDR3 is TGTGCCAGCAGCTTTTCTTCTGAGAGGCAGTTCTTC.

This clonotype was observed at least ten times. The genes are TRBV14 and TRBJ1-2, with 10 bases aligning to TRBD1. The germline V gene encodes CDR1 SGHDN and CDR2 FVKESK. This CDR3 is 17 amino acids long. With V trimmed by 1 base and J by 8 bases, 13 bases remained unmatched. The DNA for the CDR3 is TGTGCCAGCAGCCAAGTTAATGTTGGGACAGGGGTGAACGGCTACACCTTC. Amino acids: CASSQVNVGTGVNGYTF.

This clonotype was seen repeatedly, ten times or more. This sequence joins TRBV7-2 and TRBJ2-5, with 8 bases identical to TRBD2. Trimming removed 5 bases from V and 3 bases from J; junction bases left unmatched: 8. The germline V gene encodes CDR1 SGHTA and CDR2 FQGNSA. The CDR3 has 15 amino acids. The CDR3, as DNA: TGTGCCAGCAGCCGATCGGGACTAGTGGAAGAGACCCAGTACTTC. Its protein is CASSRSGLVEETQYF.

In this sample, this clonotype turned up many times. The chain links TRBV28 to TRBJ1-4, with D tentatively TRBD1 (5 bases). This CDR3 is 14 amino acids long. The germline V gene has CDR1 MDHEN and CDR2 SYDVKM. Trimming stripped 3 bases from V and 5 bases from J, with 10 bases between. The CDR3 region has the DNA TGTGCCAGCAGTTTGGGGGGAAAGAATGAAAAACTGTTTTTT. It yields the protein CASSLGGKNEKLFF.

This clonotype showed up many times. V and J are TRBV7-2 and TRBJ2-3; possible D gene TRBD2, 7 bases. Germline assignment: CDR1 SGHTA and CDR2 FQGNSA. There are 17 residues in the CDR3. V was clipped by 3 bases and J by 2 bases, with 18 bases between them. The CDR3 nucleotides are TGTGCCAGCAGCTTTAGGGGGGTGCGGGGGAACACAGATACGCAGTATTTT. This gives the protein CASSFRGVRGNTDTQYF.

This clonotype was observed at least ten times. The chain combines TRBV7-6 with TRBJ1-1; a weak D match, TRBD1 (5 bases). This CDR3 region has 13 residues. Germline CDR1 is SGHVS and CDR2 is FNYEAQ. V shed 5 bases and J shed 9 bases, with 16 bases lying between them. CDR3: CASSVGAGGKAFF. CDR3 coding DNA: TGTGCCAGCAGCGTAGGGGCGGGAGGTAAAGCTTTCTTT.

This clonotype was detected ten times or more. J is TRBJ2-3 and V is TRBV7-2; D is perhaps TRBD2 (5 bases). The germline gives CDR1 SGHTA, CDR2 FQGNSA. The CDR3 loop spans 12 amino acids. V was cut by 4 bases and J by 6 bases, with 8 bases left in between. The CDR3 DNA reads TGTGCCAGCAGCTGGCCGGGGGATACGCAGTATTTT. Protein product: CASSWPGDTQYF.